The 4 T cell receptor beta chains reported below all come from one sample, sequenced in a study of blood T cell repertoires in COVID-19. Sequenced by immunoSEQ multiplex PCR; TCRdb stores in-frame clones only, minus some. Of tens of thousands of clones listed, roughly nine tenths were seen once; the top ten hold approximately 6.6%. Sequenced sample: peripheral blood. These receptors were taken from a woman in her sixties with active or convalescent COVID-19.

J is TRBJ1-1 and V is TRBV11-3, with D perhaps matching TRBD1 (5 bases). The CDR3 covers 13 residues. Trimming removed 2 bases at V and 1 base at J, with 5 bases between. Germline values: CDR1 SGHNT, CDR2 YENEEA. Written as DNA, the CDR3 is TGTGCCAGCAGCTTACAGGGGAACACTGAAGCTTTCTTT. Protein product: CASSLQGNTEAFF.

The chain carries TRBV15 and TRBJ2-1; 8 nucleotides line up with TRBD1. This CDR3 region has 15 residues. Losses at the gene ends were 1 base for V and 6 bases for J; bases not matched to a gene: 5. From germline, CDR1 is LNHNV and CDR2 YYDKDF (reference sequence). Here the CDR3 reads CATSRVRTGINEQFF. CDR3 bases: TGTGCCACCAGCAGAGTCCGGACAGGGATCAATGAGCAGTTCTTC.

The V and J genes are TRBV19 and TRBJ2-2; perhaps TRBD1 as D (5 bases). The CDR3 loop spans 15 amino acids. Looked up from germline, CDR1 is LNHDA and CDR2 is SQIVND (reference sequence). Trimming pared 1 base from V and 0 bases from J, leaving 6 bases between. The CDR3 loop reads CASSIGTTNTGELFF. The CDR3, as DNA: TGTGCCAGTAGTATAGGGACAACGAACACCGGGGAGCTGTTTTTT.

The gene calls are TRBV2 and TRBJ2-3, with unresolved D. This CDR3 comprises 11 residues. V dropped 7 bases and J dropped 1 base, with 3 bases sitting between them. Germline V gene lookup returns CDR1 SNHLY and CDR2 FYNNEI. The CDR3 region has the DNA TGTGCCAGCACTGGCACAGATACGCAGTATTTT. Amino acids: CASTGTDTQYF.